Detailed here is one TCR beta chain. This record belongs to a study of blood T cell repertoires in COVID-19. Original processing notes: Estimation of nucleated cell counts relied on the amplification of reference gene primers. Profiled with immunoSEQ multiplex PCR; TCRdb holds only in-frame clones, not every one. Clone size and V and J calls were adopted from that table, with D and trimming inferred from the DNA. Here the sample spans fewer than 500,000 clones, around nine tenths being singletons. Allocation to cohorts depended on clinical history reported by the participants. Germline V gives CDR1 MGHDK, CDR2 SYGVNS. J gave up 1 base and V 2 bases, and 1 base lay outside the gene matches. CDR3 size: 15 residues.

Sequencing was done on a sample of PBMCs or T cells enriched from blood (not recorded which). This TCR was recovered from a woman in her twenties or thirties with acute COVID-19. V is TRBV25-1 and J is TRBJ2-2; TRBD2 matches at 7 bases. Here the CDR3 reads CASSESGVNTGELFF. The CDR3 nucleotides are TGTGCCAGCAGTGAAAGCGGGGTGAACACCGGGGAGCTGTTTTTT.